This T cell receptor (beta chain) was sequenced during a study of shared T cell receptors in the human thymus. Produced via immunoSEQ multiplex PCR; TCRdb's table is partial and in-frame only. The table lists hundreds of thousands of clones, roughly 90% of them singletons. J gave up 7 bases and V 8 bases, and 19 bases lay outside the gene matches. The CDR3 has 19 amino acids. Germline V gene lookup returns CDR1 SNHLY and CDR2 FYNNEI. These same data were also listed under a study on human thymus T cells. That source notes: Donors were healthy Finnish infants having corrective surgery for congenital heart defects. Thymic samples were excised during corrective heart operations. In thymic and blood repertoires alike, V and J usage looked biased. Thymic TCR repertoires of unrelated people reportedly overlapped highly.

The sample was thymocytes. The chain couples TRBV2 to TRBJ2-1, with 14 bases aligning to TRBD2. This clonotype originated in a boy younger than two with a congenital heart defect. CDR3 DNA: TGTGCCAGCGGGCGACAGGGGTCAGGACTAGCGGGAGGTTGGAATGAGCAGTTCTTC. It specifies CASGRQGSGLAGGWNEQFF.